These T cell receptor beta chains were read from a single sample in a study of blood T cell repertoires in COVID-19. Clones were sequenced by immunoSEQ multiplex PCR, and TCRdb holds only the in-frame ones, with some missing. The sample consists of fewer than 300,000 clones, over 65% of them appearing once. Input material: peripheral blood. The receptors come from a woman aged 70-85 years with active or convalescent COVID-19. CDR3s include the opening cysteine and the closing phenylalanine or tryptophan. A D gene is named only where the DNA matches it firmly. Some rows mark clone size as missing; the rest say once, few, many or name a class of expanded clone.

>.|TRBV7-2|TRBJ2-3|.
TGTGCCAGCAGCTTAGTCCTCCAGGGGGGTACGCAGTATTTT
CASSLVLQGGTQYF
>.|TRBV7-9|TRBJ1-4|TRBD1
TGTGCCAGCAGCCCTGAGGGGACAGCTAATGAAAAACTGTTTTTT
CASSPEGTANEKLFF
>.|TRBV4-1|TRBJ1-3|.
TGCGCCAGCAGCCAGGGACACTCTGGAAACACCATATATTTT
CASSQGHSGNTIYF
>.|TRBV18|TRBJ1-2|.
TGTGCCAGCTCACCACCGGGCCTGGGCTCAATTAATGGCTACACCTTC
CASSPPGLGSINGYTF
>few|TRBV5-1|TRBJ1-6|.
TGCGCCAGCAGCTCCACCCCCGACAGGACCAATTCACCCCTCCACTTT
CASSSTPDRTNSPLHF
>.|TRBV4-3|TRBJ2-3|.
TGCGCCAGCAGCGAACTAACCCGCACAGATACGCAGTATTTT
CASSELTRTDTQYF
>.|TRBV2|TRBJ1-3|.
TGTGCCAGCAGCCCCCACTATGGAAACACCATATATTTT
CASSPHYGNTIYF
>.|TRBV6-5|TRBJ1-2|TRBD1
TGTGCCAGCAGGTCGGGTAGGGGGCAATACGGAGGCTACACCTTC
CASRSGRGQYGGYTF
>once|TRBV10-3|TRBJ1-1|.
TGTGCCATCAGGATGGCTGAAACTGAAGCTTTCTTT
CAIRMAETEAFF
>.|TRBV6-5|TRBJ2-5|.
TGTGCCAGCAGAGACAAACAGGGTGGGGAGACCCAGTACTTC
CASRDKQGGETQYF
>.|TRBV27|TRBJ2-7|.
TGTGCCAGCAGCCCAAGACCGAGGAGCTCCTACGAGCAGTACTTC
CASSPRPRSSYEQYF
>.|TRBV7-3|TRBJ1-6|.
TGTGCCAGCACCAACTCCTCGAGGACAAATTCACCCCTCCACTTT
CASTNSSRTNSPLHF
>.|TRBV5-1|TRBJ2-3|TRBD1
TGCGCCAGCAGCCCGGCCGCCGGGACAGGGAAATATACGCAGTATTTT
CASSPAAGTGKYTQYF
>.|TRBV28|TRBJ2-1|TRBD2
TGTGCCAGCTGGGGGGGACCTTCCTACAATGAGCAGTTCTTC
CASWGGPSYNEQFF
>.|TRBV6-5|TRBJ2-5|.
TGTGCCAGCAGTTACTCGGGAAGGGAGGCAGGAGAGACCCAGTACTTC
CASSYSGREAGETQYF
>.|TRBV9|TRBJ1-2|TRBD1
TGTGCCAGCAGCGTAGCAGGGGGTCAGACCTATGGCTACACCTTC
CASSVAGGQTYGYTF
>.|TRBV2|TRBJ1-6|.
TGTGCCAGCAAGGGACTTTACGGTTCACCCCTCCACTTT
CASKGLYGSPLHF
>.|TRBV5-4|TRBJ2-5|TRBD2
TGTGCCAGCAGCTTGGCGGGACTAGCTCGCGAGACCCAGTACTTC
CASSLAGLARETQYF
>once|TRBV5-4|TRBJ1-2|.
TGTGCCAGCAGCTTGCCAGGGGATGGCTACACCTTC
CASSLPGDGYTF
>few|TRBV7-2|TRBJ1-2|.
TGTGCCAGCAGCTTAGGTGGTCGGGGAAACTATGGCTACACCTTC
CASSLGGRGNYGYTF
>.|TRBV7-2|TRBJ1-6|TRBD1
TGTGCCAGCAGCCCACAACCACTACAGGGGAACAATTCACCCCTCCACTTT
CASSPQPLQGNNSPLHF
>.|TRBV28|TRBJ2-1|TRBD2
TGTGCCAGCAGTTTAAGTACTAGCGGGGGCGCGGGACGTCAGTTCTTC
CASSLSTSGGAGRQFF
>.|TRBV28|TRBJ1-1|TRBD1
TGTGCCAGCAGAACGCCCCCGGGACAGGGTACTGAAGCTTTCTTT
CASRTPPGQGTEAFF
>.|TRBV5-1|TRBJ2-7|.
TGCGCCAGCAGCTTGGGTACCGGGAGCCCCTACGAGCAGTACTTC
CASSLGTGSPYEQYF
>.|TRBV6-6|TRBJ2-1|TRBD2
TGTGCCAGCCAACTAGCGGGAGTAGATGAGCAGTTCTTC
CASQLAGVDEQFF
>.|TRBV27|TRBJ2-7|TRBD1
TGTGCCAGCAGGCTCGGGACAGGGGGCTACGAGCAGTACTTC
CASRLGTGGYEQYF
>.|TRBV6-2/TRBV6-3|TRBJ2-1|TRBD1
TGTGCCAGCAGTTACTGGACAGGAAACAATGAGCAGTTCTTC
CASSYWTGNNEQFF
>.|TRBV11-2|TRBJ1-6|TRBD1
TGTGCCAGCAGGGAGGTCACAGGGACAGATAATTCACCCCTCCACTTT
CASREVTGTDNSPLHF
>.|TRBV10-3|TRBJ2-2|.
TGTGCCATCAGTGAGTCGCTAGGGGGCGCGGGGACCGGGGAGCTGTTTTTT
CAISESLGGAGTGELFF
>.|TRBV5-1|TRBJ2-1|.
TGCGCCAGCACCCCGTATAGCGCGAGCTCCTACAATGAGCAGTTCTTC
CASTPYSASSYNEQFF
>once|TRBV19|TRBJ1-1|.
TGTGCCAGTACCGCCTCTACAGGAAACCTTGAAGCTTTCTTT
CASTASTGNLEAFF
>.|TRBV19|TRBJ2-5|TRBD2
TGTGCCAGTAGTATAAATGGCGGGGGGACTCAAGAGACCCAGTACTTC
CASSINGGGTQETQYF
>.|TRBV3-1/TRBV3-2|TRBJ2-1|TRBD2
TGTGCCAGCAGTCTACTATCCGGGACTAGCGGGAGATCCTACAATGAGCAGTTCTTC
CASSLLSGTSGRSYNEQFF
>few|TRBV6-5|TRBJ2-7|.
TGTGCCAGCAGTTACTCCGAGACAGGACCCTACGAGCAGTACTTC
CASSYSETGPYEQYF
>.|TRBV19|TRBJ2-3|.
TGTGCCAGTAGTTCCGACAGGTACAACACAGATACGCAGTATTTT
CASSSDRYNTDTQYF
>.|TRBV28|TRBJ1-5|TRBD1
TGTGCCAGCAGTTGGGAGACAGGGGGAGAAAATCAGCCCCAGCATTTT
CASSWETGGENQPQHF
>.|TRBV18|TRBJ2-3|TRBD1
TGTGCCAGCTCACAAAAAAGGGCTCCAGGGGGTACAGATACGCAGTATTTT
CASSQKRAPGGTDTQYF
>.|TRBV28|TRBJ1-1|.
TGTGCCAGCAGTTTGGGGAGAGGAAGAGAAGCTTTCTTT
CASSLGRGREAFF
>.|TRBV4-2|TRBJ2-3|TRBD2
TGTGCCAGCAGCCAAGATGAACTAGCGGGCTTGAGGGGAGATACGCAGTATTTT
CASSQDELAGLRGDTQYF
>.|TRBV6-2/TRBV6-3|TRBJ2-1|.
TGTGCCAGCAGTATTCCAGGAGGCAATGAGCAGTTCTTC
CASSIPGGNEQFF
>.|TRBV3-1/TRBV3-2|TRBJ1-2|.
TGTGCCAGCAGCCGGGAGAGGTCGCGGGGCTACACCTTC
CASSRERSRGYTF
>.|TRBV30|TRBJ1-2|.
TGTGCCTGGAGTGAGGGAACGGGGGGCACCTTC
CAWSEGTGGTF
>.|TRBV5-8|TRBJ1-2|.
TGTGCCAGCAGCTTGCAGATATTCACCTATGGCTACACCTTC
CASSLQIFTYGYTF
>.|TRBV9|TRBJ2-1|TRBD2
TGTGCCAGCAGCCCGAGTTTCCTTTGGACTAGCGGGAGAGCTGAGCAGTTCTTC
CASSPSFLWTSGRAEQFF
>once|TRBV28|TRBJ2-3|.
TGTGCCAGCAGTTTCCAGAGCACAGATACGCAGTATTTT
CASSFQSTDTQYF
>.|TRBV27|TRBJ1-1|TRBD1
TGTGCCAGCAGTTTACACGGGGACAGTATGAACACTGAAGCTTTCTTT
CASSLHGDSMNTEAFF
>few|TRBV28|TRBJ1-2|.
TGTGCCAGCAGTTCAGGGGATTTTGGCTACACCTTC
CASSSGDFGYTF
>.|TRBV30|TRBJ1-4|.
TGTGCCTCGGAGGGTGTCGAAAAACTGTTTTTT
CASEGVEKLFF
>.|TRBV7-3|TRBJ1-2|.
TGTGCCAGCAGCCCTTCCGGGGGGGTTATAGATGGCTACACCTTC
CASSPSGGVIDGYTF
>.|TRBV28|TRBJ1-1|.
TGTGCCAGCATCGCCCGGGGTGGGAGGACTGAAGCTTTCTTT
CASIARGGRTEAFF
>.|TRBV9|TRBJ2-5|TRBD2
TGTGCCAGCAGCGTAGGTTTTAGCGGGGGCCAGACGGAGACCCAGTACTTC
CASSVGFSGGQTETQYF